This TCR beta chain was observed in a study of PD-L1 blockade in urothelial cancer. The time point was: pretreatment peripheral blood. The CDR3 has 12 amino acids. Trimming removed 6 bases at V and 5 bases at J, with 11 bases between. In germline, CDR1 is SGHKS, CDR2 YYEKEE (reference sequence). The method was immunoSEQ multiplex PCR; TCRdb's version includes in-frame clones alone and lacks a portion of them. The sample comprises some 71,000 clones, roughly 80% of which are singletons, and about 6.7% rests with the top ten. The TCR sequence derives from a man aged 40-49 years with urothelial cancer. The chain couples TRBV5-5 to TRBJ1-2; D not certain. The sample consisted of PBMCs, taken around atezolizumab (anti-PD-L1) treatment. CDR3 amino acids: CASTRDWYGYTF. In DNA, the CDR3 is TGTGCCAGCACCCGGGATTGGTATGGCTACACCTTC.